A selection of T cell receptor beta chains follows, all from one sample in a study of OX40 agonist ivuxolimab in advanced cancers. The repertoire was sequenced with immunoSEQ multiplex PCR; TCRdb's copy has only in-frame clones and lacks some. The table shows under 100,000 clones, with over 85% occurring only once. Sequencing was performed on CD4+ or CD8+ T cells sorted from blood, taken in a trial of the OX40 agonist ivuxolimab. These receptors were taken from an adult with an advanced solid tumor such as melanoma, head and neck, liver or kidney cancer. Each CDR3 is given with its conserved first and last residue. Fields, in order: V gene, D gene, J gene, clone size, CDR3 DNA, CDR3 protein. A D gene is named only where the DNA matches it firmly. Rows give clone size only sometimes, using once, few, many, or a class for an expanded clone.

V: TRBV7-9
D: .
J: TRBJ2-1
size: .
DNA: TGTGCCAGCAGCGTCCGGCGTCTCGAGTACAATGAGCAGTTCTTC
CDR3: CASSVRRLEYNEQFF

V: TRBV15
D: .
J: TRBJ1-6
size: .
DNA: TGTGCCACCAGCTTACGGACCCGGCAGAATTCACCCCTCCACTTT
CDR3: CATSLRTRQNSPLHF

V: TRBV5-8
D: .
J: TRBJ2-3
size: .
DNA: TGTGCCAGCAGCTATGCCGGGGGCCCAGATACGCAGTATTTT
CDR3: CASSYAGGPDTQYF

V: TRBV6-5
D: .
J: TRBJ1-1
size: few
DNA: TGTGCCAGCAACCCGACAGGGAACACTGAAGCTTTCTTT
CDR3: CASNPTGNTEAFF

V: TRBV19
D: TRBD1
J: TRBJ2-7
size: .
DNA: TGTGCCAGTAAACCGACAGGGGCTTACGAGCAGTACTTC
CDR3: CASKPTGAYEQYF

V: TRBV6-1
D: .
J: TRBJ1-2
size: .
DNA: TGTGCCAGCAGTGAAGCGCAGGACTTCGGGGATGGCTACACCTTC
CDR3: CASSEAQDFGDGYTF

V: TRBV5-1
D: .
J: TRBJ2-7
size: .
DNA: TGCGCCAGCAGCACCCCTGGTGGCGAGCAGTACTTC
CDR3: CASSTPGGEQYF

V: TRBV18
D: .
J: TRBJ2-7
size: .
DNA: TGTGCCAGCTCACCCTCGAGGGGGGGCGAGCAGTACTTC
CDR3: CASSPSRGGEQYF

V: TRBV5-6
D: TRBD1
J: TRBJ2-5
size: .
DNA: TGTGCCAGCAGCAGGAACAGGGGAGTGGAGACCCAGTACTTC
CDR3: CASSRNRGVETQYF

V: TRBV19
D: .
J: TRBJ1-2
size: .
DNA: TGTGCCACCCAGGGGTCTCCTTATGGCTACACCTTC
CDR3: CATQGSPYGYTF

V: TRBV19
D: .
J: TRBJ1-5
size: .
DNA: TGTGCCAGTAGTACGTGGAATCAGCCCCAGCATTTT
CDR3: CASSTWNQPQHF

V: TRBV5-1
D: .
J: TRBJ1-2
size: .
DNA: TGCGCCAGCAGCTTGGATCTGGGGGCGGACTATGGCTACACCTTC
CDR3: CASSLDLGADYGYTF

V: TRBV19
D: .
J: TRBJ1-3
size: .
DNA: TGTGCCAGTAGTATTCCTACCTCGGGAAACACCATATATTTT
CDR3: CASSIPTSGNTIYF

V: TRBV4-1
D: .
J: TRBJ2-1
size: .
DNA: TGCGCCAGCAGCCAAGAAGGACTCTCCTCGGGCGAGCAGTTCTTC
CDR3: CASSQEGLSSGEQFF

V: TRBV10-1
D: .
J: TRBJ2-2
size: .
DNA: TGCGCCAGCAGTGAGTCGGCGGGCTTTTTATCCACCGGGGAGCTGTTTTTT
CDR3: CASSESAGFLSTGELFF

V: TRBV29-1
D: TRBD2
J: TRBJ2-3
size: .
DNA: TGCAGCGTTGCGACTAGCGGTAGCACAGATACGCAGTATTTT
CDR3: CSVATSGSTDTQYF

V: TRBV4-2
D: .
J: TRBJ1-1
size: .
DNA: TGTGCCAGCAGCCACCACCAGGGTGACACTGAAGCTTTCTTT
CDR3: CASSHHQGDTEAFF

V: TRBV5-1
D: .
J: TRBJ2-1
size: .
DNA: TGCGCCAGCAGCTTGGACTCCCTGGGGTACAATGAGCAGTTCTTC
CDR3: CASSLDSLGYNEQFF

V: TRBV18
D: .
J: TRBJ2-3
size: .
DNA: TGTGCCAGCTCACCACCAGGTGGGAGGGGGACAGATACGCAGTATTTT
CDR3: CASSPPGGRGTDTQYF

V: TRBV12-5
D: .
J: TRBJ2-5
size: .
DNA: TGTGCTAGTGGTTTGGGATCCCCGGGCAGGGGAGAGACCCAGTACTTC
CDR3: CASGLGSPGRGETQYF

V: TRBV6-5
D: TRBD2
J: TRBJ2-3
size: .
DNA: TGTGCCAGCAGTTACTATGGCGGGAGGGCAGATACGCAGTATTTT
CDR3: CASSYYGGRADTQYF

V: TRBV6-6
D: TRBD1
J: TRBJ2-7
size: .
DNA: TGTGCCAGCAGTTACGACCACGGACAGGGCTCCTACGAGCAGTACTTC
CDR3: CASSYDHGQGSYEQYF

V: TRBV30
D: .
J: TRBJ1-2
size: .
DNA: TGTGCCTGGAGTAAAACGAACTATGGCTACACCTTC
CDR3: CAWSKTNYGYTF

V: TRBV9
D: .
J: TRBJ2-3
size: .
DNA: TGTGCCAGCAGCCCTGCGTGGGACTTATCCACAGATACGCAGTATTTT
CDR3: CASSPAWDLSTDTQYF

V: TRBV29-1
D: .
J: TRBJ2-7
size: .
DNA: TGCAGCGTTGAACAGGGGAACTACGAGCAGTACTTC
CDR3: CSVEQGNYEQYF

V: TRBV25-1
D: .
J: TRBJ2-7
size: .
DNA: TGTGCCAGCAGTCCAATTCATGGGAGCTACGAGCAGTACTTC
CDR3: CASSPIHGSYEQYF

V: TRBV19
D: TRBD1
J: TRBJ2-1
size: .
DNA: TGTGCCAGTAGCGGACAGGGGGCTTCCAATGAGCAGTTCTTC
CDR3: CASSGQGASNEQFF

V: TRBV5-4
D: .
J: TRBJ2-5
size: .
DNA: TGTGCCAGCAGCTTGTGGGGGGCTAAGACCCAGTACTTC
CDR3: CASSLWGAKTQYF

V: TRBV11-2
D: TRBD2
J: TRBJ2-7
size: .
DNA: TGTGCCAGCAGCTCGGGAGGGGGGGCCTCTAACTACGAGCAGTACTTC
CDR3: CASSSGGGASNYEQYF

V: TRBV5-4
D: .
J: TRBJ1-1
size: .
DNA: TGTGCCAGCAAGGGCGGCCTAGGATGGAACACTGAAGCTTTCTTT
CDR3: CASKGGLGWNTEAFF

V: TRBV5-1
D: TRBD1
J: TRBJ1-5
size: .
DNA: TGCGCCAGCAGCTTGGGACAGGGCGATCAGCCCCAGCATTTT
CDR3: CASSLGQGDQPQHF

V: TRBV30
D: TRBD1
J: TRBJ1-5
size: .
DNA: TGTGCCTGGATCAGAAGACGGGACAGCGGCGTTCAGCCCCAGCATTTT
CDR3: CAWIRRRDSGVQPQHF

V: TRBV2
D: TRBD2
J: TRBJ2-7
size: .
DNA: TGTGCCAGCAGTGCAGGACTAGGGACTTACGAGCAGTACTTC
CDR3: CASSAGLGTYEQYF

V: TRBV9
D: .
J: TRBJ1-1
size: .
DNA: TGTGCCAGCAGCGGACTGACGGGCAGGAACACTGAAGCTTTCTTT
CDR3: CASSGLTGRNTEAFF

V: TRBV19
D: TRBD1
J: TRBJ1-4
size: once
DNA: TGTGCCAGTAGTCTACAGGGGGCTTTCGAAAAACTGTTTTTT
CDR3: CASSLQGAFEKLFF